This TCR beta chain is from a study of CD8+ T cells in alopecia areata. Study-level information: Treatment comprised oral tofacitinib, 5 to 10 mg twice daily, in treated patients. Study-level results: The treated group had a single nonresponder, limiting CD8+ expansion-response conclusions.

Worth noting for this clone: What it binds is not known.

Treatment specified: oral pan-JAK inhibitor, 5-10 mg twice daily. Germline assignment: CDR1 SGHDT and CDR2 YYEEEE. This CDR3 has 16 amino acids. The trim removed 1 base at V and 7 bases at J, leaving 12 bases unmatched. Extracted RNA was reverse transcribed into cDNA, the sequencing template. TCRdb's table, derived via immunoSEQ multiplex PCR, lists solely in-frame clones and lacks some. The sample lists fewer than 250,000 clones, 64% occurring once. The material was CD4+ T cells sorted from blood, obtained at week 4, from a patient treated with tofacitinib. This TCR came from a human donor with alopecia areata. The chain couples TRBV5-6 to TRBJ2-5; 8 nucleotides align to TRBD1. The CDR3 region has the DNA TGTGCCAGCAGCTTGTCTAAGGCAGGGGGCGCTGGGACCCAGTACTTC. This translates into CASSLSKAGGAGTQYF.